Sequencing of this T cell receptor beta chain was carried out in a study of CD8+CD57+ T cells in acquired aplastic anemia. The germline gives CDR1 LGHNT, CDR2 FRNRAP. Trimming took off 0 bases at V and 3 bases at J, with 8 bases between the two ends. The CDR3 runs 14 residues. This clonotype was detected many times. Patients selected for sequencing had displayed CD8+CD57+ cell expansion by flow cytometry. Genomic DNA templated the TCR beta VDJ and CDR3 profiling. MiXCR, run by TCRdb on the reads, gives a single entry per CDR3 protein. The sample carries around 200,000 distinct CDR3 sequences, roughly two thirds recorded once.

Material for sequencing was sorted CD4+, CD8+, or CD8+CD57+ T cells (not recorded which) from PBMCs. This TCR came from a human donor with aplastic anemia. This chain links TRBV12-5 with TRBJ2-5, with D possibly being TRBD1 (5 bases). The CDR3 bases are TGTGCTAGTGGTTTGGTAGCAGGGAAAGAGACCCAGTACTTC. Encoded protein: CASGLVAGKETQYF.